The following is a T cell receptor beta chain sequence with its context. This clone was recorded once. Its target antigen remains unknown. Base quality data are lacking; no much larger clone is found one base away. The immunoSEQ Assay was the method used to sequence TCRbeta CDR3 regions. After extraction, genomic DNA underwent amplification by bias-controlled multiplex PCR, followed by high-throughput sequencing. The authors processed their data as follows. To quantify the absolute abundance of every unique TCRbeta CDR3 region, sequences were collapsed and filtered. T cell fraction was estimated by normalization of TCRbeta template counts to usable DNA, with usable DNA being measured through amplification of reference genes present in all nucleated cells. Repertoire TCRs were annotated as SARS-CoV-2-specific when V gene, CDR3 amino acid sequence and J gene were exactly matched to a known reactive TCR set. MIRA supplied the reference SARS-CoV-2 TCR set, which was filtered for enrichment in COVID-19-positive ImmuneCODE repertoires so that public or cross-reactive TCRs were removed. Based on the MIRA antigens, annotated TCRs were further analysed at the level of specific ORF or position within ORF. Breadth was defined as annotated unique rearrangements over total unique productive rearrangements; depth was the summed frequency of those rearrangements. Two-sided Wilcoxon rank-sum tests were applied when comparing TCR breadth between groups. Held by TCRdb, this immuneACCESS table contains in-frame sequences only and omits some clones. Under half of the omission traces to an unresolved V gene where checked; the cause of the rest is unknown. V and J calls and clone size are as listed in that table; D and trimming were resolved from the DNA. This sample comprises a few hundred thousand clones, 85% to 90% of them detected only once. Around 3.6% of the sample comes from the top ten.

This sample is part of a study of Ad26.COV2.S vaccination and SARS-CoV-2 variants (dated by TCRdb to the early 2020s). At the level of the whole study: Donors in the vaccine arm were drawn from COV1001, a phase I-IIa trial of Ad26.COV2.S in healthy adults that was multicentre, randomized, double-blind and placebo-controlled. Ad26.COV2.S was administered intramuscularly at a dose of 5x10^10 or 1x10^11 viral particles, either as one shot or as two shots given 56 days apart. TCRbeta repertoire sequencing served as the tool for gauging how specific and how broad the SARS-CoV-2-reactive T cell receptors were following Ad26.COV2.S vaccination. A total of approximately 30 samples were included in the TCR-sequenced set, comprising some 20 Ad26.COV2.S vaccine recipients, 5 placebo recipients and 8 SARS-CoV-2 convalescent individuals. Participants in the trial were split at random into five groups of five each, receiving low-dose or high-dose Ad26.COV2.S once or twice, or else placebo on both occasions. Investigators did not know the trial group allocation while performing experiments and assessing outcomes.

The sample's treatment or condition label, in plain terms: 19 received Ad26.COV2.S at low or high dose, single or two shots; about five received placebo; per-sample allocation not given. Repertoires of vaccine and placebo recipients were sequenced from samples taken on day 63 after the first injection. Cohort 1b enrolled 25 or so adults aged 18-55 years at a single site in Boston, USA, between 29 July and 7 August 2020. Ad26.COV2.S was a replication-incompetent adenovirus type 26 vector expressing a prefusion-stabilized SARS-CoV-2 spike protein from the original Wuhan strain. Study-level results and caveats: The authors noted that total T cell responses may have been underestimated by the TCR breadth and depth analyses. Comparing responses between vaccine doses or regimens was not something the study was powered to do. After vaccination, substantial breadth of spike-specific CD8+ and CD4+ T cell responses was reported. Vaccine and placebo recipients had comparable non-spike TCR breadth, which fits with the vaccine containing only spike. Ad26.COV2.S recipients had higher spike-specific TCR breadth than placebo recipients (P = 0.0014).

This receptor was obtained from a person between 18 and 65 years old who received the Ad26.COV2.S COVID-19 vaccine or a placebo. Sample: peripheral blood, taken in a trial of Ad26.COV2.S vaccine versus placebo.

CDR3 loop: CASSPGTGSSYEQYF. At the DNA level, the sequence is TGTGCCAGCAGCCCCGGGACAGGGAGCTCCTACGAGCAGTACTTC. The V and J segments used are TRBV5-6 and TRBJ2-7, with 9 bases matching TRBD1. V is trimmed back by 4 bases and J by 0 bases, and the junction contains 5 bases that no gene match accounts for. From the cysteine up to the phenylalanine, the CDR3 has a length of 15 residues. Of all the DNA, just the CDR3 is kept, 45 bases in frame from base 1. The germline V gene provides CDR1 SGHDT and CDR2 YYEEEE.